The source of this T cell receptor (beta chain) is a study of regulatory T cells in long-lasting Graves disease. There are many counts of this clonotype. Specified time point: newly diagnosed GD, antithyroid drugs for less than 3 months. PBMCs provided the RNA from which the TCR library was made. Graves' disease diagnosis was established per American Thyroid Association guidelines. CDR3-region Arm-PCR and iRepertoire HTBI primers produced the TCR beta libraries. TCRdb re-called the multiplex PCR reads with MiXCR, one entry per CDR3 protein. Of 410,000 or so distinct CDR3 sequences in the sample, about 16% were seen once. With 5 bases clipped from V and 4 bases from J, the junction kept 6 bases outside the gene matches. Germline V gene data show CDR1 as SEHNR and CDR2 as FQNEAQ (reference sequence). The CDR3 sequence is 14 residues long. This sample was shared with a second study, whose subject was T cells in Graves' hyperthyroidism and ophthalmopathy. Per that study: Patients having uncontrolled infection, another autoimmune disease, pregnancy or lactation were not included. TCR CDR3 underwent first-round RT-PCR with the HTBI primer set.

The genes are TRBV7-9 and TRBJ2-7, with 9 bases that match TRBD1. The material was peripheral blood mononuclear cells (PBMCs), obtained at new diagnosis, from a patient treated with antithyroid drugs. This TCR was recovered from a woman in her 30s with Graves disease. For the CDR3, the DNA is TGTGCCAGCAGCAACGGACAGGGGAGGTACGAGCAGTACTTC. Amino acids: CASSNGQGRYEQYF.